This record looks at one TCR beta chain sequence and its context. As originally analysed: From reference gene primer amplification, estimates of nucleated cell counts were derived. Sequencing used immunoSEQ multiplex PCR; TCRdb keeps in-frame clones, though not all of them. Clone size and V and J calls were adopted from that table, with D and trimming inferred from the DNA. The data contain 100,000 to 150,000 clones, about 80% of them singletons. This entry comes from a study of blood T cell repertoires in COVID-19. Whole-study context: Sites across the United States, Italy and Spain contributed samples from acute and convalescent COVID-19. PBMCs, B-cell-depleted T cells, or T cells were the source of the cDNA or gDNA that made up the material.

Germline lookup yields CDR1 SGHAT and CDR2 FQNNGV. Trimming shortened V by 7 bases and J by 6 bases, and 22 bases separated the two germline ends. The CDR3 runs to 16 residues. The sequence derives from a woman aged 50 to 60 with acute or convalescent COVID-19. The source material was peripheral blood. The chain combines TRBV11-2 with TRBJ1-5; D is undetermined. The CDR3 region has the DNA TGTGCCAGCAAGAACCTGCGTATTTCCCCCCCTCAGCCCCAGCATTTT. This codes for CASKNLRISPPQPQHF.